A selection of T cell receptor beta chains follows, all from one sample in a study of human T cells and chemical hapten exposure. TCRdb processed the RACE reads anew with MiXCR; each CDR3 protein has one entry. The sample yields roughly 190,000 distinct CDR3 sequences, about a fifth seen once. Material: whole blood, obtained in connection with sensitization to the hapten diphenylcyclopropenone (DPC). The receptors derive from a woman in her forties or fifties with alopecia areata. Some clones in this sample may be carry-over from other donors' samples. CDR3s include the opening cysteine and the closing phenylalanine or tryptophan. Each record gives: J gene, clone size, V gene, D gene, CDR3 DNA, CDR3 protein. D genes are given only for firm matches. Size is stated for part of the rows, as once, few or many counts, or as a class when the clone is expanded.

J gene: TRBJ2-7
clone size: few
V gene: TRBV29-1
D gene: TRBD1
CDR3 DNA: TGCAGCGTTGGGGACAGGGGGCCCGCCGAGCAGTACTTC
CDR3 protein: CSVGDRGPAEQYF

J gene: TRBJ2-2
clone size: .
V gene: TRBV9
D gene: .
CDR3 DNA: TGTGCCAGCAGCGTAGGATCATTGCCCGGGGAGCTGTTTTTT
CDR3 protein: CASSVGSLPGELFF

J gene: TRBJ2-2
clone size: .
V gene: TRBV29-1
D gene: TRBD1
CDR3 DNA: TGCAGCGTTGGACAGGGGGCTGGACTTCCCACCGGGGAGCTGTTTTTT
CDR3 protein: CSVGQGAGLPTGELFF

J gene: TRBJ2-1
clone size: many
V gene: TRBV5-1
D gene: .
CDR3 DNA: TGCGCCAGCAGCTTGGTAGTGGGTAACAATGAGCAGTTCTTC
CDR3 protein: CASSLVVGNNEQFF

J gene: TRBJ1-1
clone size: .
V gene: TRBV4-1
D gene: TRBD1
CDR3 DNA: TGCGCCAGCAGCCAAGATCGGGACAGCCAGAACACTGAAGCTTTCTTT
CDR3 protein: CASSQDRDSQNTEAFF

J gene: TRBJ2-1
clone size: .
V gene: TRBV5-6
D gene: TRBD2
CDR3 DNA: TGTGCCAGCAGCCTGGGACTAGCGGGACCGCCAAAGATCCATGAGCAGTTCTTC
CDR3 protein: CASSLGLAGPPKIHEQFF

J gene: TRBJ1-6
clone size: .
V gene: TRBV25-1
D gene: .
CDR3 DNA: TGTGCCAGCAGTGAATATTCGATACAGTTATCACCCCTCCACTTT
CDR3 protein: CASSEYSIQLSPLHF

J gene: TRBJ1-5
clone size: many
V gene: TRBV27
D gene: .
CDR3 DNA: TGTGCCAGCAGTTTAATGGGCAGGGGCCGCCATCAGCCCCAGCATTTT
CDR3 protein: CASSLMGRGRHQPQHF

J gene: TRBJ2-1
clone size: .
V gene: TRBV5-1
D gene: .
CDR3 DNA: TGCGCCAGCAGCTTGGAACCGAGCGAGGACAATGAGCAGTTCTTC
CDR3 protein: CASSLEPSEDNEQFF

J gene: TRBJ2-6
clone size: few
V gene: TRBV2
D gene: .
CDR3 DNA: TGTGCCAGCAGTGTCTCATTCTCTGGGGCCAACGTCCTGACTTTC
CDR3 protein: CASSVSFSGANVLTF

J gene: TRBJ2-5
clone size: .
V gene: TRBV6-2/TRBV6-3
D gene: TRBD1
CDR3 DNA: TGTGCCTCCGGGACAGGGGGCGCGGAGACCCAGTACTTC
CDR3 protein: CASGTGGAETQYF

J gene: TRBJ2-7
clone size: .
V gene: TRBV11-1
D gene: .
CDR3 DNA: TGTGCCAGCAGCCACCCCACGGACGGATCCTACGAGCAGTACTTC
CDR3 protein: CASSHPTDGSYEQYF

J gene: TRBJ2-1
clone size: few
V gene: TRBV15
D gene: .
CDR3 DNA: TGTGCCACCAGGGGCGCGGCGGGAAGGGATGAGCAGTTCTTC
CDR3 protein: CATRGAAGRDEQFF

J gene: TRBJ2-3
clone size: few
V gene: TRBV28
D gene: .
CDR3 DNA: TGTGCCAGCAGTCCCGCAGGGTCCCACACAGATACGCAGTATTTT
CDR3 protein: CASSPAGSHTDTQYF

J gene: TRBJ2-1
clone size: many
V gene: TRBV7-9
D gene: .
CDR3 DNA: TGTGCCAGCAGCTTAGTCCAGCGCCTCTTCTACAATGAGCAGTTCTTC
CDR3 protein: CASSLVQRLFYNEQFF

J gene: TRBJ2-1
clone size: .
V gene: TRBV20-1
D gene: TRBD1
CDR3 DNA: TGCAGTGCTAGAGCCCACAGGGGAATTCCCAATGAGCAGTTCTTC
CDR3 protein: CSARAHRGIPNEQFF

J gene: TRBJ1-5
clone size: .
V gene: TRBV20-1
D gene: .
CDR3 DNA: TGCAGTGCTACTGGGCCTTCCCGTGGCAATCAGCCCCAGCATTTT
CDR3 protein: CSATGPSRGNQPQHF

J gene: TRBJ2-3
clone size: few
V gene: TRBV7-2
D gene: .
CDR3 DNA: TGTGCCAGCACCCCATCTACGGGGCGATTTCAGTATTTT
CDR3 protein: CASTPSTGRFQYF

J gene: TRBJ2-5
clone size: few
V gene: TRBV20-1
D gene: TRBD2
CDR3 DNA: TGCAGTGCTAGCATAGCGGGAGGAGAGACCCAGTACTTC
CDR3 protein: CSASIAGGETQYF

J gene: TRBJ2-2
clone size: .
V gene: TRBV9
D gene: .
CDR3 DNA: TGTGCCAGCAGCGTAGCTAGCGATCATAACACCGGGGAGCTGTTTTTT
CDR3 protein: CASSVASDHNTGELFF

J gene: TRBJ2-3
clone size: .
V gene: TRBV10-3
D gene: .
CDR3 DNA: TGTGCCATCAGTGAGTCGGCGGATACGCAGTATTTT
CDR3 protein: CAISESADTQYF

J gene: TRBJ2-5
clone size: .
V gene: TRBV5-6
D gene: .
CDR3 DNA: TGTGCCAGCAGCTTTGCTCCGGACAGACAAGAGACCCAGTACTTC
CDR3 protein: CASSFAPDRQETQYF

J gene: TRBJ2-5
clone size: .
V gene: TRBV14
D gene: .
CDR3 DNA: TGTGCCAGCAGCCAAGCCTCGTCTTGGTATAGGCGAGAGACCCAGTACTTC
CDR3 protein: CASSQASSWYRRETQYF

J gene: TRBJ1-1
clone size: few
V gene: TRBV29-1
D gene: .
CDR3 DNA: TGCAGCGTTGAAGATTCTGCAACGGAAGCTTTCTTT
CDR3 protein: CSVEDSATEAFF

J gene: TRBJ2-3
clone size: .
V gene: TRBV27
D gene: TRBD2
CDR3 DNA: TGTGCCAGCAGTCCCCCCCCGGGACTAGCCTATACTAGCACAGATACGCAGTATTTT
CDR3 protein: CASSPPPGLAYTSTDTQYF

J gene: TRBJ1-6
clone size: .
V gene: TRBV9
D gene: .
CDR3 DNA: TGTGCCAGCAGCGTAGAACAGTATGGGGACTCACCCCTCCACTTT
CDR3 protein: CASSVEQYGDSPLHF

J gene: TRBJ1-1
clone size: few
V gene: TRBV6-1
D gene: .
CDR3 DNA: TGTGCCAGCAGCCAGACCAAAAACACTGAAGCTTTCTTT
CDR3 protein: CASSQTKNTEAFF

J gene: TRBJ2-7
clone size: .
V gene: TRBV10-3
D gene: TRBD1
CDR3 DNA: TGTGCCATCAGTGGATCGTGGACAGGGAATTCCTACGAGCAGTACTTC
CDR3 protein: CAISGSWTGNSYEQYF

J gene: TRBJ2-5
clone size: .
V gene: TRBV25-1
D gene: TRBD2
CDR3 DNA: TGTGCCAGCAGTCCATCGGGGGCTAGCGGGCAAGAGACCCAGTACTTC
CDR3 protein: CASSPSGASGQETQYF

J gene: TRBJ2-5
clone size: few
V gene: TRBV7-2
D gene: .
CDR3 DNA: TGTGCCAGCAGCTTAGTAGAGGGACTTGGGAAGACCCAGTACTTC
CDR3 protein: CASSLVEGLGKTQYF